The present TCR beta chain was sequenced within a study of T cell repertoires in cytomegalovirus infection. On the study more broadly: Indications of both CMV infection and matching HLA type were provided by public TCR beta signatures.

A note on this clonotype: Its antigen is unknown.

The CDR3 is 14 residues long. V shed 3 bases and J shed 4 bases, with 12 bases lying between them. Germline CDR1 and CDR2: SGHRS and YFSETQ. TCRdb called the reads again in MiXCR, with one record for every CDR3 protein. The data contain around 94,000 distinct CDR3 sequences, approximately 15% of them singletons. Broader study findings: Using cumulative public TCR beta family frequency, the authors identified those who carried CMV together with the relevant HLA. CMV-specific TCR beta clonotypes restricted by HLA-C dominated the ex vivo response.

The chain uses TRBV5-1 and TRBJ2-3; D is ambiguous. The TCR was taken from a human donor in good health (CMV status not recorded). Some clones in this sample may be carry-over from other donors' samples. The sequenced sample consisted of PBMCs. The CDR3 loop is CASSSSPEADTQYF. CDR3 bases: TGCGCCAGCAGCTCAAGCCCCGAGGCAGATACGCAGTATTTT.